Listed below are T cell receptor beta chains from one sample, sequenced in a study of regulatory T cells in long-lasting Graves disease. MiXCR, run by TCRdb on the multiplex PCR reads, gives a single entry per CDR3 protein. The sample holds some 500,000 distinct CDR3 sequences, 13% seen once. The data were also submitted as part of a second study, on T cells in Graves' hyperthyroidism and ophthalmopathy.

Specimen: peripheral blood mononuclear cells (PBMCs), collected at new diagnosis, from a patient treated with antithyroid drugs. These receptor sequences come from a man aged 25-40 years with Graves disease. CDR3s include the opening cysteine and the closing phenylalanine or tryptophan. The D gene is left open where the match is weak. Some rows have no size entry. The others give once, few or many, or a class for an expanded clone.

D gene: NA; J gene: TRBJ2-5; clone size: NA; CDR3 length: 13; V gene: TRBV7-9; CDR3 protein: CASSPMGSGTQYF; CDR3 DNA: TGTGCCAGCAGCCCCATGGGAAGCGGGACCCAGTACTTC
D gene: NA; J gene: TRBJ2-7; clone size: many; CDR3 length: 14; V gene: TRBV4-1; CDR3 protein: CASSQDHGSYEQYF; CDR3 DNA: TGCGCCAGCAGCCAAGATCACGGTTCCTACGAGCAGTACTTC
D gene: NA; J gene: TRBJ2-1; clone size: few; CDR3 length: 16; V gene: TRBV7-6; CDR3 protein: CASSLESRVTYNEQFF; CDR3 DNA: TGTGCCAGCAGCTTAGAATCCAGGGTAACCTACAATGAGCAGTTCTTC
D gene: NA; J gene: TRBJ1-1; clone size: many; CDR3 length: 12; V gene: TRBV24-1; CDR3 protein: CATSDRLREAFF; CDR3 DNA: TGTGCCACCAGTGATCGATTAAGGGAAGCTTTCTTT
D gene: TRBD2; J gene: TRBJ2-1; clone size: many; CDR3 length: 15; V gene: TRBV12-3/TRBV12-4; CDR3 protein: CASRLTSGRAFEQFF; CDR3 DNA: TGTGCCAGCAGACTCACTAGCGGGAGGGCCTTTGAGCAGTTCTTC
D gene: TRBD1; J gene: TRBJ2-7; clone size: few; CDR3 length: 15; V gene: TRBV20-1; CDR3 protein: CSARGRDRAWNEQYF; CDR3 DNA: TGCAGTGCCCGGGGCCGGGACAGGGCGTGGAACGAGCAGTACTTC
D gene: NA; J gene: TRBJ2-7; clone size: many; CDR3 length: 13; V gene: TRBV29-1; CDR3 protein: CSVGRGLSYEQYF; CDR3 DNA: TGCAGCGTCGGGCGGGGACTTTCTTACGAGCAGTACTTC
D gene: NA; J gene: TRBJ2-2; clone size: many; CDR3 length: 12; V gene: TRBV7-9; CDR3 protein: CASSSPGGELFF; CDR3 DNA: TGTGCCAGCAGCTCTCCCGGCGGGGAGCTGTTTTTT
D gene: NA; J gene: TRBJ1-1; clone size: many; CDR3 length: 12; V gene: TRBV20-1; CDR3 protein: CSARDGRTPAFF; CDR3 DNA: TGCAGTGCTAGAGATGGGAGGACCCCAGCTTTCTTT
D gene: TRBD1; J gene: TRBJ1-5; clone size: many; CDR3 length: 17; V gene: TRBV12-3/TRBV12-4; CDR3 protein: CASGRFGTGDSNQPQHF; CDR3 DNA: TGTGCCAGCGGACGCTTCGGGACAGGGGATAGCAATCAGCCCCAGCATTTT
D gene: NA; J gene: TRBJ2-6; clone size: NA; CDR3 length: 15; V gene: TRBV20-1; CDR3 protein: CSARVGGSGANVLTF; CDR3 DNA: TGCAGTGCTAGAGTTGGGGGTTCCGGGGCCAACGTCCTGACTTTC
D gene: NA; J gene: TRBJ2-1; clone size: NA; CDR3 length: 16; V gene: TRBV20-1; CDR3 protein: CSAKQSNSVTDNEQFF; CDR3 DNA: TGCAGTGCTAAACAGTCTAACAGCGTTACAGACAATGAGCAGTTCTTC
D gene: TRBD1; J gene: TRBJ1-6; clone size: few; CDR3 length: 14; V gene: TRBV25-1; CDR3 protein: CASRSTGLGSPLHF; CDR3 DNA: TGTGCCAGCAGGTCGACAGGGCTAGGATCACCCCTCCACTTT
D gene: NA; J gene: TRBJ1-2; clone size: many; CDR3 length: 13; V gene: TRBV12-3/TRBV12-4; CDR3 protein: CASSLGGTYGYTF; CDR3 DNA: TGTGCCAGCAGTTTGGGGGGGACTTATGGCTACACCTTC
D gene: TRBD2; J gene: TRBJ2-1; clone size: NA; CDR3 length: 14; V gene: TRBV2; CDR3 protein: CASSGLAGAGEQFF; CDR3 DNA: TGTGCCAGCAGTGGCCTAGCGGGAGCGGGTGAGCAGTTCTTC
D gene: TRBD2; J gene: TRBJ2-3; clone size: few; CDR3 length: 16; V gene: TRBV4-2; CDR3 protein: CASSQGGTSGSDTQYF; CDR3 DNA: TGTGCCAGCAGCCAAGGAGGGACTAGCGGGTCAGATACGCAGTATTTT
D gene: NA; J gene: TRBJ1-5; clone size: NA; CDR3 length: 15; V gene: TRBV29-1; CDR3 protein: CSVRLGVGSNQPQHF; CDR3 DNA: TGCAGCGTTCGGCTGGGGGTAGGGAGCAATCAGCCCCAGCATTTT
D gene: NA; J gene: TRBJ2-7; clone size: many; CDR3 length: 14; V gene: TRBV5-1; CDR3 protein: CASSLAGTLYEQYF; CDR3 DNA: TGCGCCAGCAGCTTGGCTGGGACGCTCTACGAGCAGTACTTC
D gene: NA; J gene: TRBJ2-5; clone size: NA; CDR3 length: 11; V gene: TRBV5-1; CDR3 protein: CASSLTEAQYF; CDR3 DNA: TGCGCCAGCAGCTTGACAGAGGCCCAGTACTTC
D gene: TRBD2; J gene: TRBJ2-1; clone size: many; CDR3 length: 16; V gene: TRBV28; CDR3 protein: CASSLPSGSSYNEQFF; CDR3 DNA: TGTGCCAGCAGTTTGCCTAGCGGGAGCTCCTACAATGAGCAGTTCTTC
D gene: NA; J gene: TRBJ1-2; clone size: NA; CDR3 length: 12; V gene: TRBV12-3/TRBV12-4; CDR3 protein: CASSLMAPRYTF; CDR3 DNA: TGTGCCAGCAGTTTAATGGCCCCTCGCTACACCTTC
D gene: NA; J gene: TRBJ1-1; clone size: many; CDR3 length: 13; V gene: TRBV12-3/TRBV12-4; CDR3 protein: CASSLQSHTEAFF; CDR3 DNA: TGTGCCAGCAGTTTACAGTCACACACTGAAGCTTTCTTT
D gene: TRBD2; J gene: TRBJ2-1; clone size: many; CDR3 length: 15; V gene: TRBV20-1; CDR3 protein: CSASLAGVDYNEQFF; CDR3 DNA: TGCAGTGCGTCCCTAGCGGGAGTGGACTACAATGAGCAGTTCTTC
D gene: NA; J gene: TRBJ1-2; clone size: many; CDR3 length: 13; V gene: TRBV30; CDR3 protein: CAWSVRGPYGYTF; CDR3 DNA: TGTGCCTGGAGTGTACGGGGCCCCTATGGCTACACCTTC
D gene: TRBD2; J gene: TRBJ2-1; clone size: NA; CDR3 length: 19; V gene: TRBV5-4; CDR3 protein: CASSFSGAGSARSYNEQFF; CDR3 DNA: TGTGCCAGCAGCTTTAGCGGGGCCGGGTCGGCGAGATCCTACAATGAGCAGTTCTTC
D gene: NA; J gene: TRBJ1-1; clone size: NA; CDR3 length: 11; V gene: TRBV18; CDR3 protein: CASKRRSEAFF; CDR3 DNA: TGTGCCAGCAAACGTAGGTCTGAAGCTTTCTTT
D gene: NA; J gene: TRBJ2-7; clone size: many; CDR3 length: 13; V gene: TRBV6-1; CDR3 protein: CASRETGGNEQYF; CDR3 DNA: TGTGCCAGCAGGGAGACCGGGGGCAACGAGCAGTACTTC
D gene: TRBD2; J gene: TRBJ2-6; clone size: many; CDR3 length: 16; V gene: TRBV20-1; CDR3 protein: CSAGGGGTSGANVLTF; CDR3 DNA: TGCAGTGCGGGGGGGGGGGGAACCTCTGGGGCCAACGTCCTGACTTTC
D gene: TRBD1; J gene: TRBJ2-7; clone size: many; CDR3 length: 12; V gene: TRBV6-1; CDR3 protein: CASRPGGREQYF; CDR3 DNA: TGTGCCAGCAGACCAGGGGGTCGCGAGCAGTACTTC
D gene: NA; J gene: TRBJ2-7; clone size: NA; CDR3 length: 17; V gene: TRBV7-9; CDR3 protein: CASSLGFETLNSYEQYF; CDR3 DNA: TGTGCCAGCAGCTTAGGTTTCGAGACCCTTAACTCCTACGAGCAGTACTTC
D gene: NA; J gene: TRBJ2-1; clone size: NA; CDR3 length: 15; V gene: TRBV4-1; CDR3 protein: CASSPNLVSIDEQFF; CDR3 DNA: TGCGCCAGCAGCCCCAACCTAGTCTCAATCGATGAGCAGTTCTTC
D gene: NA; J gene: TRBJ1-5; clone size: few; CDR3 length: 13; V gene: TRBV24-1; CDR3 protein: CATSDGGNQPQHF; CDR3 DNA: TGTGCCACCAGTGATGGAGGCAATCAGCCCCAGCATTTT
D gene: NA; J gene: TRBJ1-3; clone size: many; CDR3 length: 16; V gene: TRBV11-2; CDR3 protein: CASSLDRPHSGNTIYF; CDR3 DNA: TGTGCCAGCAGCTTAGATCGACCGCACTCTGGAAACACCATATATTTT
D gene: NA; J gene: TRBJ1-5; clone size: NA; CDR3 length: 12; V gene: TRBV19; CDR3 protein: CASSISHQPQHF; CDR3 DNA: TGTGCCAGTAGTATCTCCCATCAGCCCCAGCATTTT
D gene: NA; J gene: TRBJ2-3; clone size: many; CDR3 length: 15; V gene: TRBV9; CDR3 protein: CASSVGGVTTDTQYF; CDR3 DNA: TGTGCCAGCAGCGTAGGCGGCGTAACCACAGATACGCAGTATTTT
D gene: TRBD2; J gene: TRBJ2-3; clone size: many; CDR3 length: 17; V gene: TRBV5-1; CDR3 protein: CASSLTYTSGSTDTQYF; CDR3 DNA: TGCGCCAGCAGCTTGACCTACACTAGCGGGTCCACAGATACGCAGTATTTT
D gene: TRBD2; J gene: TRBJ2-1; clone size: many; CDR3 length: 14; V gene: TRBV11-1; CDR3 protein: CASSPRLAGGPRLF; CDR3 DNA: TGTGCCAGCAGCCCACGACTAGCGGGAGGGCCCCGGCTCTTC
D gene: NA; J gene: TRBJ2-7; clone size: few; CDR3 length: 13; V gene: TRBV7-6; CDR3 protein: CASSSTLELEQYF; CDR3 DNA: TGTGCCAGCAGCTCGACCCTAGAGCTCGAGCAGTACTTC
D gene: NA; J gene: TRBJ1-1; clone size: NA; CDR3 length: 14; V gene: TRBV29-1; CDR3 protein: CSVPAAAGNTEAFF; CDR3 DNA: TGCAGCGTCCCCGCCGCAGCGGGGAACACTGAAGCTTTCTTT
D gene: NA; J gene: TRBJ2-3; clone size: many; CDR3 length: 14; V gene: TRBV20-1; CDR3 protein: CRAYTLANTDTQYF; CDR3 DNA: TGCAGAGCTTACACCCTAGCGAACACAGATACGCAGTATTTT
D gene: TRBD2; J gene: TRBJ2-1; clone size: few; CDR3 length: 15; V gene: TRBV7-9; CDR3 protein: CASSLVSGVRNEQFF; CDR3 DNA: TGTGCCAGCAGCTTAGTTAGCGGGGTTAGGAATGAGCAGTTCTTC
D gene: NA; J gene: TRBJ1-2; clone size: many; CDR3 length: 15; V gene: TRBV27; CDR3 protein: CASSFSPWGDYGYTF; CDR3 DNA: TGTGCCAGCAGTTTTTCACCTTGGGGGGACTATGGCTACACCTTC